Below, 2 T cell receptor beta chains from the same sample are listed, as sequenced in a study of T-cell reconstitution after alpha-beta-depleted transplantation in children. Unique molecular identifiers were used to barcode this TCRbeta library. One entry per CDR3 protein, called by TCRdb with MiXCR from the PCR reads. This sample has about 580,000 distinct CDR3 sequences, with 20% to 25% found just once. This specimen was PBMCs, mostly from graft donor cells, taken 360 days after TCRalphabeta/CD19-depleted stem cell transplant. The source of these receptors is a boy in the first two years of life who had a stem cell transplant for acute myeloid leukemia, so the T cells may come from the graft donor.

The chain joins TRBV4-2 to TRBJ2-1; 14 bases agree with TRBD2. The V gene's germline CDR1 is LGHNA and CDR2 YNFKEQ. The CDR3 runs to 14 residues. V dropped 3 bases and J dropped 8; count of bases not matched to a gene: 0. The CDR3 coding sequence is TGTGCCAGCAGCCAGACTAGCGGGGGGGATGAGCAGTTCTTC. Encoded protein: CASSQTSGGDEQFF.

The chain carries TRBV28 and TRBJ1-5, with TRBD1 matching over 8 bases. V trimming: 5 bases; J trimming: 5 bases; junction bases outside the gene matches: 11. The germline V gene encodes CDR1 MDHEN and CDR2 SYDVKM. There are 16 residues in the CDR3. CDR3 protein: CASSPQPGQEYQPQHF. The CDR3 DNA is TGTGCCAGCAGTCCCCAACCGGGACAGGAGTATCAGCCCCAGCATTTT.